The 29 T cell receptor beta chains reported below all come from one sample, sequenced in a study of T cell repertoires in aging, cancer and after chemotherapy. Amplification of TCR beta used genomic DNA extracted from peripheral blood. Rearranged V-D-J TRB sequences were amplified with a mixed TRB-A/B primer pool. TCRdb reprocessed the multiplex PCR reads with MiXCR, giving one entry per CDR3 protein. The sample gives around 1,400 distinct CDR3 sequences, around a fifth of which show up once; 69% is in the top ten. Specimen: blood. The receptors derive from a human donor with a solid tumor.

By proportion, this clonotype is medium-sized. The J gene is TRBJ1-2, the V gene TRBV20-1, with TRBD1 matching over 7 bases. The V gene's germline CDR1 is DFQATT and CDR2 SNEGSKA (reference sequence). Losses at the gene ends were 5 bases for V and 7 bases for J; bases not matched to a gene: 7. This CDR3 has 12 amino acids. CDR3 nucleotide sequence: TGCAGTGCTCCGACAGGGAATGGTGGCTACACCTTC. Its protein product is CSAPTGNGGYTF.

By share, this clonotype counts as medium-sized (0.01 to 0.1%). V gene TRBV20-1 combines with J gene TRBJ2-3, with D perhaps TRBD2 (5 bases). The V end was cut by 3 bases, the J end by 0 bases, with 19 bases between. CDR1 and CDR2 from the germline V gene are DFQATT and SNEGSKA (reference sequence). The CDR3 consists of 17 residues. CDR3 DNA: TGCAGTGCTAGTGATATTCGTCGAGGGAGCAGCACAGATACGCAGTATTTT. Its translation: CSASDIRRGSSTDTQYF.

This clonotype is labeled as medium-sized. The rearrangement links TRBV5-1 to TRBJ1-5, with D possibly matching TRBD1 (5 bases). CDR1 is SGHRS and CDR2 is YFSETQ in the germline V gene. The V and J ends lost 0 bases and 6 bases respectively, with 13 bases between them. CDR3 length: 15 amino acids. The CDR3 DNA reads TGCGCCAGCAGCTTGGACGGCAGAGGGACTCAGCCCCAGCATTTT. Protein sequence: CASSLDGRGTQPQHF. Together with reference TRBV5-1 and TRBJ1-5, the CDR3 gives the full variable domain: KAGVTQTPRYLIKTRGQQVTLSCSPISGHRSVSWYQQTPGQGLQFLFEYFSETQRNKGNFPGRFSGRQFSNSRSEMNVSTLELGDSALYLCASSLDGRGTQPQHFGDGTRLSIL.

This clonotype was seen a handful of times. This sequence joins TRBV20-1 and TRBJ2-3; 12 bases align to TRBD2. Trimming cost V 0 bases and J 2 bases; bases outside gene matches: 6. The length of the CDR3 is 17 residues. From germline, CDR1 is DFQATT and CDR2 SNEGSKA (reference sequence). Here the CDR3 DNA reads TGCAGTGCTAGAGATCTTTGGACTAGCGGGGCCACAGATACGCAGTATTTT. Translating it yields CSARDLWTSGATDTQYF.

The CDR3 reads CASRAPGTANTF. CDR3 nucleotide sequence: TGTGCCAGCAGGGCCCCCGGGACCGCTAACACCTTC. V is TRBV28 and J is TRBJ1-2; D might be TRBD1 (5 bases). This CDR3 is 12 amino acids long. V was shortened by 6 bases and J by 12 bases, with 17 bases between the two germline ends. From germline, CDR1 is MDHEN and CDR2 SYDVKM.

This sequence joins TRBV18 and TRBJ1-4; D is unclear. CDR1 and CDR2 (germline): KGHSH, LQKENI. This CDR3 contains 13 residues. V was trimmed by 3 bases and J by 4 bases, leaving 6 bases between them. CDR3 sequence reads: CASSPRSNEKLFF. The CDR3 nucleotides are TGTGCCAGCTCACCTCGGAGTAATGAAAAACTGTTTTTT.

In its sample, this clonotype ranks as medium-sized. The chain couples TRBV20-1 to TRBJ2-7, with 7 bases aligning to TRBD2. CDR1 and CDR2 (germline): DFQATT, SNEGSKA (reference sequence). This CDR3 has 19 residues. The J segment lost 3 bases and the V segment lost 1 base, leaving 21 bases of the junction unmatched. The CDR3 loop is CSARVIGTGTGRGDYEQYF. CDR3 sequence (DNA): TGCAGTGCTAGAGTAATTGGGACGGGGACTGGACGGGGGGACTACGAGCAGTACTTC.

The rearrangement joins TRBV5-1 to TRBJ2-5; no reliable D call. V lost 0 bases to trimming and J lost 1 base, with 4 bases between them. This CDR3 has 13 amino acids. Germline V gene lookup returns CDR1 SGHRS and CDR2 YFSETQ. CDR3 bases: TGCGCCAGCAGCTTGGGCGCCCAAGAGACCCAGTACTTC. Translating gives CASSLGAQETQYF.

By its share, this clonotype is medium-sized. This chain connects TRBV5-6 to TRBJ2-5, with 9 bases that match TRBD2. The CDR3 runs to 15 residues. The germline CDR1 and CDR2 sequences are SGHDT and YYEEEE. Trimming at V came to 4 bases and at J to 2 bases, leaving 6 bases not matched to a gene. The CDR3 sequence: CASSKTLAGQETQYF. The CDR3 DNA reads TGTGCCAGCAGCAAAACTCTAGCGGGGCAAGAGACCCAGTACTTC.

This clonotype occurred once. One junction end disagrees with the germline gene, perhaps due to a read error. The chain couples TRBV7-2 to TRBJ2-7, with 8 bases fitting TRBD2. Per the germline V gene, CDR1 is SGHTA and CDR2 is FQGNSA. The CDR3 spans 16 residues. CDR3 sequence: CDSSLAGRGGRGGQYF. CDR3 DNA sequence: TGTGACAGCAGCTTAGCGGGGAGGGGTGGGCGAGGCGGGCAGTACTTC.

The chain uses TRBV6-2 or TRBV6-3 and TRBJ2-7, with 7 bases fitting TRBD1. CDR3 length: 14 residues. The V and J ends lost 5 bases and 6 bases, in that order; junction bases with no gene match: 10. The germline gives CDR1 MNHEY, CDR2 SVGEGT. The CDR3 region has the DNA TGTGCCAGCAGTGACGGGACAGAGACCACCGAGCAGTACTTC. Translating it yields CASSDGTETTEQYF.

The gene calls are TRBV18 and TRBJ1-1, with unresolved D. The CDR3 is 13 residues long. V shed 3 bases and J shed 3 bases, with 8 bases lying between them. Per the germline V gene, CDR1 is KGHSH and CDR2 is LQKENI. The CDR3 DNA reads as TGTGCCAGCTCACCGTCGATAGACACTGAAGCTTTCTTT. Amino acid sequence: CASSPSIDTEAFF.

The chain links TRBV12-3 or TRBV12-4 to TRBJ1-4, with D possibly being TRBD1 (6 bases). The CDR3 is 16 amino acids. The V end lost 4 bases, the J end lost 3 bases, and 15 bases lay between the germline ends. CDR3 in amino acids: CASSWGPHGANEKLFF. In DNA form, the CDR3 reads TGTGCCAGCAGTTGGGGGCCTCATGGAGCTAATGAAAAACTGTTTTTT.

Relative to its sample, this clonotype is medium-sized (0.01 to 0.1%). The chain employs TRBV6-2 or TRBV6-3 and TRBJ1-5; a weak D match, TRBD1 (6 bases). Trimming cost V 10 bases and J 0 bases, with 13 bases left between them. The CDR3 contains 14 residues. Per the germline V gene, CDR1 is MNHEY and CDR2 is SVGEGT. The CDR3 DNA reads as TGTGCCACCACAAGGGGGGATAGCAATCAGCCCCAGCATTTT. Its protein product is CATTRGDSNQPQHF.

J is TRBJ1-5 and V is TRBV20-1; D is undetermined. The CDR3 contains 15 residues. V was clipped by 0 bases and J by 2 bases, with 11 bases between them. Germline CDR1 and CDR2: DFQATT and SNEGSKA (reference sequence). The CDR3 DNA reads TGCAGTGCTAGAGATTCGAGGGTTGGCAATCAGCCCCAGCATTTT. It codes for CSARDSRVGNQPQHF.

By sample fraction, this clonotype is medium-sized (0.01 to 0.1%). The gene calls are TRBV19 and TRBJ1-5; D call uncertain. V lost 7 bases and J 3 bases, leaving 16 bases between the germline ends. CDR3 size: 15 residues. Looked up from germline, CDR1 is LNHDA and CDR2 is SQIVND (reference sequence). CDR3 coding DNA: TGTGCCAGTATAGATATTGGCAGACTCAATCAGCCCCAGCATTTT. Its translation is CASIDIGRLNQPQHF.

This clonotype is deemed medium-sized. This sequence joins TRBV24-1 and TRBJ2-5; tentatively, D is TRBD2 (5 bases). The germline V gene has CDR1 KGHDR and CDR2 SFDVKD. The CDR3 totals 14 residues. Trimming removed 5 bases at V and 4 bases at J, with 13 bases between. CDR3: CATSGSGEGETQYF. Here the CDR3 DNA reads TGTGCCACCAGTGGCAGCGGAGAGGGAGAGACCCAGTACTTC.

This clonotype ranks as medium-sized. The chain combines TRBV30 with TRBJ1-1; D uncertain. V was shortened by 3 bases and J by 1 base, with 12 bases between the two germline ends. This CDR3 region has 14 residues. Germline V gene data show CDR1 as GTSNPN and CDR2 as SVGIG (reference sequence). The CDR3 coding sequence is TGTGCCTGGAGAGAAGGCCCAGGGAACACTGAAGCTTTCTTT. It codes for CAWREGPGNTEAFF.

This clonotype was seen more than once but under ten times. The CDR3 spells CASSSVVSSGANVLTF. The CDR3 DNA is TGTGCCAGCAGTTCCGTTGTCAGCTCTGGGGCCAACGTCCTGACTTTC. The J gene is TRBJ2-6, the V gene TRBV28, with unresolved D. In germline, CDR1 is MDHEN, CDR2 SYDVKM. Trimming left V 4 bases short and J 0 bases short, with 10 bases between. The CDR3 is 16 amino acids.

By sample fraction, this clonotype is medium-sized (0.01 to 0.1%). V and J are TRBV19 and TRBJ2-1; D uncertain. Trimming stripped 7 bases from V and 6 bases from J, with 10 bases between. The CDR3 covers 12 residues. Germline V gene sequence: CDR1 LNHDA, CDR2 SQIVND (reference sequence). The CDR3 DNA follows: TGTGCCAGTAACCTAGGCCCCAATGAGCAGTTCTTC. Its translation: CASNLGPNEQFF.

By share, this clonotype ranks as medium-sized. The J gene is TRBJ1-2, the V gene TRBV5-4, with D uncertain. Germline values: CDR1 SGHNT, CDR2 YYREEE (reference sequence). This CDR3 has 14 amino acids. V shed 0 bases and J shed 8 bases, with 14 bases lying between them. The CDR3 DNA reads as TGTGCCAGCAGCTTGGATCGGGGTATCATGGGCTACACCTTC. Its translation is CASSLDRGIMGYTF.

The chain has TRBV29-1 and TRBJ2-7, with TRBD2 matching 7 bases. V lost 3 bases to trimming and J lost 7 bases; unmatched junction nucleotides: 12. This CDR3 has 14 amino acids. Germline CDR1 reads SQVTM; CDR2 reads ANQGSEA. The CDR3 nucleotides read TGCAGCGTTGAGGGCGGGAGCTCCTACAATGAGCAGTACTTC. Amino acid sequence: CSVEGGSSYNEQYF.

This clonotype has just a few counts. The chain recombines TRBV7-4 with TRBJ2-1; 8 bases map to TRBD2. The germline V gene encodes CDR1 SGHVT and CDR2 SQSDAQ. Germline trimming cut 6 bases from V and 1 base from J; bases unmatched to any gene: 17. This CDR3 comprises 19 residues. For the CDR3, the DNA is TGTGCCAGCAGACAGCGAGAGGGTAGCGGGGTTCGTTCCTACAATGAGCAGTTCTTC. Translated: CASRQREGSGVRSYNEQFF.

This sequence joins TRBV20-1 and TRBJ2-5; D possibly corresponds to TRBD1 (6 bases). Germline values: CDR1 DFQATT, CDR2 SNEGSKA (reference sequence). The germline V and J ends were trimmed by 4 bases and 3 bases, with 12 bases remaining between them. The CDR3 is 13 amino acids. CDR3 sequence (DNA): TGCAGTGCTATACCACAGGGAGAAGAGACCCAGTACTTC. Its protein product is CSAIPQGEETQYF.

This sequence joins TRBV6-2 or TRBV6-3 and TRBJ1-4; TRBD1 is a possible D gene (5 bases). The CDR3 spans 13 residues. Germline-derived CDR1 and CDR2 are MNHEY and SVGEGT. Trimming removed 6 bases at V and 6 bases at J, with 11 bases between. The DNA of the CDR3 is TGTGCCAGCAGCGCCGGGGCGGATGAAAAACTGTTTTTT. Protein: CASSAGADEKLFF.

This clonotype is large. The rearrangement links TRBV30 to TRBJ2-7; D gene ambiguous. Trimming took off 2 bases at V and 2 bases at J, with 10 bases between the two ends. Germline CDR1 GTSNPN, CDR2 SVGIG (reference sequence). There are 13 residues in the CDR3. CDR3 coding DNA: TGTGCCTGGAGTACGGGCTGGGCCTACGAGCAGTACTTC. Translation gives CAWSTGWAYEQYF. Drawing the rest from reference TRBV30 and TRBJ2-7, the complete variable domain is SQTIHQWPATLVQPVGSPLSLECTVEGTSNPNLYWYRQAAGRGLQLLFYSVGIGQISSEVPQNLSASRPQDRQFILSSKKLLLSDSGFYLCAWSTGWAYEQYFGPGTRLTVT.

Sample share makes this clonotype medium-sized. CDR3 DNA: TGTGCCACCCACTCTGGCAACACCGGGGAGCTGTTTTTT. Translating it yields CATHSGNTGELFF. This chain connects TRBV24-1 to TRBJ2-2, with D uncertain. Germline V gene sequence: CDR1 KGHDR, CDR2 SFDVKD. The CDR3 has 13 amino acids. The V and J ends lost 9 bases and 2 bases respectively, with 9 bases between them.

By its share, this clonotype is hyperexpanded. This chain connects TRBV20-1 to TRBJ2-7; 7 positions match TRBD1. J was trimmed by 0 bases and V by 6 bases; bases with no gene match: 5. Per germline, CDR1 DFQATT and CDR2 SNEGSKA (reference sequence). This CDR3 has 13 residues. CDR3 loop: CSALGQVSYEQYF. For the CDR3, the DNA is TGCAGTGCGCTAGGACAGGTCTCCTACGAGCAGTACTTC.

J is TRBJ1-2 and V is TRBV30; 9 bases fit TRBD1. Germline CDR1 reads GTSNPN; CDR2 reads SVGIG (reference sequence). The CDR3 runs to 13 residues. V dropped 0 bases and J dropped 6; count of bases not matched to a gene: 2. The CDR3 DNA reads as TGTGCCTGGAGTGTCGGACAGGGGAATGGCTACACCTTC. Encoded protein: CAWSVGQGNGYTF.